These T cell receptor beta chains were read from a single sample in a study of T cell responses to AZD1222 COVID-19 vaccine. TCRdb's table, derived via immunoSEQ multiplex PCR, lists solely in-frame clones and lacks some. This sample carries 150,000 to 160,000 clones, 90% of them seen once, and the ten largest clones take around 1.5%. Sequenced here: peripheral blood, sampled 28 days after the second AZD1222 dose. These receptors came from an adult who received the AZD1222 COVID-19 vaccine. The CDR3 runs from the conserved cysteine through the conserved F or W. A D gene is named only where the DNA matches it firmly.

D gene,V gene,CDR3 length,J gene,CDR3 DNA,CDR3 protein
.,TRBV5-1,15,TRBJ1-5,TGCGCCAGCAGCGCCGAGGGGTATAGCAATCAGCCCCAGCATTTT,CASSAEGYSNQPQHF
.,TRBV4-1,17,TRBJ2-1,TGCGCCAGCAGCCTCAAGCAGCCGGGTAGCTCCTACAATGAGCAGTTCTTC,CASSLKQPGSSYNEQFF
TRBD2,TRBV30,15,TRBJ2-7,TGTGCCTGGAGAAGACTAGCGGGAGTCAAGGACGAGCAGTACTTC,CAWRRLAGVKDEQYF
TRBD2,TRBV12-5,14,TRBJ2-1,TGTGCTAGCGGGGGGGCAGGGTACTACAATGAGCAGTTCTTC,CASGGAGYYNEQFF
.,TRBV18,13,TRBJ2-7,TGTGCCAGCTCCCCCAATACAGGGCGTGAGCAGTACTTC,CASSPNTGREQYF
TRBD2,TRBV18,17,TRBJ2-5,TGTGCCAGCTCACCAATAAGGACTAGCGGCTTACAAGAGACCCAGTACTTC,CASSPIRTSGLQETQYF
TRBD2,TRBV5-1,18,TRBJ2-1,TGCGCCAGCAGCCCGCGGGGTCCTGCTAGCGGGATTAACAATGAGCAGTTCTTC,CASSPRGPASGINNEQFF
TRBD2,TRBV6-4,15,TRBJ2-7,TGTGCCAGCAGTGAACTAGCGGGAGAGACCTACGAGCAGTACTTC,CASSELAGETYEQYF
TRBD2,TRBV7-9,17,TRBJ2-7,TGTGCCAGCAGCATTTCCGGGCAGGGACTAGAATCCTACGAGCAGTACTTC,CASSISGQGLESYEQYF
.,TRBV5-1,13,TRBJ1-1,TGCGCCAGCAGGCTGGAGGTGGGAGCTGAAGCTTTCTTT,CASRLEVGAEAFF
TRBD1,TRBV15,15,TRBJ1-1,TGTGCCACCAGCACAGGGGGCACCATGAACACTGAAGCTTTCTTT,CATSTGGTMNTEAFF